This TCR beta chain was sequenced during a study of blood T cell repertoires in COVID-19. The germline CDR1 and CDR2 sequences are LNHDA and SQIVND (reference sequence). Germline trimming cut 7 bases from V and 3 bases from J; bases unmatched to any gene: 9. This CDR3 is built from 15 residues. The protocol was immunoSEQ multiplex PCR, while the TCRdb copy is restricted to in-frame clones and leaves out a portion. The table includes hundreds of thousands of clones, 87% detected once. V is TRBV19 and J is TRBJ1-3, with 7 bases that match TRBD1. The source is a woman between 50 and 59 years old who had recovered from COVID-19. Sequencing was performed on PBMCs or T cells enriched from blood (not recorded which). The CDR3 coding sequence is TGTGCCAGTACGAACCGACAGGGACGTGGAAACACCATATATTTT. Translated, it gives CASTNRQGRGNTIYF.